The rows below give T cell receptor beta chains drawn from one sample of a study of blood T cell repertoires in COVID-19. Only in-frame clones appear in the TCRdb table, and some are missing; sequencing was by immunoSEQ multiplex PCR. Of 300,000 to 400,000 clones in the sample, 90% were seen once. The sequencing sample was made of PBMCs or T cells enriched from blood (not recorded which). Receptor source: a woman aged 25 to 39 who had been exposed to COVID-19. Both conserved end residues are part of each CDR3. A D gene is named only where the DNA matches it firmly. Size tells how often a clone was seen (once, few, many) or the class of an expanded clone, and some rows leave it out.

d_call: -
j_call: TRBJ1-2
v_call: TRBV9
clone_size: -
cdr3_aa: CASSPRGYGYTF
cdr3_nt: TGTGCCAGCAGCCCCAGGGGCTATGGCTACACCTTC

d_call: -
j_call: TRBJ2-6
v_call: TRBV11-2
clone_size: -
cdr3_aa: CASSGQYSGANVLTF
cdr3_nt: TGTGCCAGCAGCGGACAGTACTCTGGGGCCAACGTCCTGACTTTC

d_call: TRBD1
j_call: TRBJ2-2
v_call: TRBV5-1
clone_size: few
cdr3_aa: CASSLRQGDYTGELFF
cdr3_nt: TGCGCCAGCAGCTTAAGACAGGGGGACTACACCGGGGAGCTGTTTTTT

d_call: TRBD2
j_call: TRBJ2-3
v_call: TRBV5-4
clone_size: -
cdr3_aa: CASSLVGTSGLTDTQYF
cdr3_nt: TGTGCCAGCAGCTTGGTTGGGACTAGCGGACTCACAGATACGCAGTATTTT

d_call: -
j_call: TRBJ2-7
v_call: TRBV7-6
clone_size: -
cdr3_aa: CASSLDSPHEQYF
cdr3_nt: TGTGCCAGCAGCCTCGACAGTCCCCACGAGCAGTACTTC

d_call: TRBD2
j_call: TRBJ2-7
v_call: TRBV14
clone_size: -
cdr3_aa: CALGRGANSYEQYF
cdr3_nt: TGTGCCCTGGGGCGGGGGGCAAACTCCTACGAGCAGTACTTC

d_call: TRBD2
j_call: TRBJ2-7
v_call: TRBV10-3
clone_size: few
cdr3_aa: CAISESGGIYEQYF
cdr3_nt: TGTGCCATCAGTGAGAGCGGGGGGATCTACGAGCAGTACTTC

d_call: TRBD1
j_call: TRBJ1-4
v_call: TRBV6-5
clone_size: -
cdr3_aa: CASTTGTADEKLFF
cdr3_nt: TGTGCCAGCACCACCGGGACAGCGGATGAAAAACTGTTTTTT

d_call: -
j_call: TRBJ2-2
v_call: TRBV3-1/TRBV3-2
clone_size: -
cdr3_aa: CASSQAGSTGELFF
cdr3_nt: TGTGCCAGCAGCCAAGCAGGCAGCACCGGGGAGCTGTTTTTT

d_call: TRBD2
j_call: TRBJ2-7
v_call: TRBV5-4
clone_size: -
cdr3_aa: CASSLQLLAGGSYEQYF
cdr3_nt: TGTGCCAGCAGCCTACAATTACTAGCGGGGGGATCCTACGAGCAGTACTTC

d_call: -
j_call: TRBJ1-2
v_call: TRBV29-1
clone_size: once
cdr3_aa: CSVGGGNNYGYTF
cdr3_nt: TGCAGCGTTGGGGGGGGTAATAACTATGGCTACACCTTC

d_call: TRBD1
j_call: TRBJ1-4
v_call: TRBV9
clone_size: -
cdr3_aa: CASSVGQGGEKLFF
cdr3_nt: TGTGCCAGCAGCGTCGGACAGGGGGGCGAAAAACTGTTTTTT

d_call: -
j_call: TRBJ2-2
v_call: TRBV5-1
clone_size: -
cdr3_aa: CASSLAVNTGELFF
cdr3_nt: TGCGCCAGCAGCTTGGCAGTTAACACCGGGGAGCTGTTTTTT

d_call: -
j_call: TRBJ1-3
v_call: TRBV4-2
clone_size: -
cdr3_aa: CASSQDLGAGNTIYF
cdr3_nt: TGTGCCAGCAGCCAAGATTTGGGAGCTGGAAACACCATATATTTT

d_call: -
j_call: TRBJ2-7
v_call: TRBV7-9
clone_size: -
cdr3_aa: CASSPEQAPYEQYF
cdr3_nt: TGTGCCAGCAGCCCGGAACAGGCCCCCTACGAGCAGTACTTC

d_call: TRBD1
j_call: TRBJ2-4
v_call: TRBV30
clone_size: -
cdr3_aa: CASHSGTGLAKNIQYF
cdr3_nt: TGTGCCTCACACTCCGGGACAGGGCTAGCCAAAAACATTCAGTACTTC

d_call: TRBD1
j_call: TRBJ1-5
v_call: TRBV5-6
clone_size: -
cdr3_aa: CASSLGQGYQPQHF
cdr3_nt: TGTGCCAGCAGCCTGGGACAGGGCTATCAGCCCCAGCATTTT

d_call: TRBD1
j_call: TRBJ2-7
v_call: TRBV29-1
clone_size: -
cdr3_aa: CSAWTGKHEQYF
cdr3_nt: TGCAGCGCCTGGACAGGGAAACACGAGCAGTACTTC

d_call: -
j_call: TRBJ1-1
v_call: TRBV30
clone_size: -
cdr3_aa: CAWAQGSGSTEAFF
cdr3_nt: TGTGCCTGGGCACAGGGAAGCGGGAGCACTGAAGCTTTCTTT

d_call: -
j_call: TRBJ1-1
v_call: TRBV25-1
clone_size: once
cdr3_aa: CASSGQGSTEAFF
cdr3_nt: TGTGCCAGCAGTGGTCAGGGTAGCACTGAAGCTTTCTTT

d_call: -
j_call: TRBJ1-2
v_call: TRBV6-5
clone_size: -
cdr3_aa: CASRLGGSYTF
cdr3_nt: TGTGCCAGCAGATTAGGAGGATCCTACACCTTC

d_call: -
j_call: TRBJ2-3
v_call: TRBV4-1
clone_size: -
cdr3_aa: CASSQDQWGADTQYF
cdr3_nt: TGCGCCAGCAGCCAAGATCAATGGGGCGCAGATACGCAGTATTTT

d_call: TRBD2
j_call: TRBJ2-2
v_call: TRBV27
clone_size: -
cdr3_aa: CASSPGPGLAGGFSGELFF
cdr3_nt: TGTGCCAGCAGTCCCGGACCGGGACTAGCGGGGGGGTTCTCCGGGGAGCTGTTTTTT

d_call: -
j_call: TRBJ1-4
v_call: TRBV3-1/TRBV3-2
clone_size: -
cdr3_aa: CASSQGPSAGVANEKLFF
cdr3_nt: TGTGCCAGCAGCCAAGGGCCCTCGGCGGGGGTAGCTAATGAAAAACTGTTTTTT

d_call: TRBD2
j_call: TRBJ2-7
v_call: TRBV19
clone_size: -
cdr3_aa: CASTLSGGSGSYEQYF
cdr3_nt: TGTGCCAGTACCCTCTCGGGGGGGTCCGGCTCCTACGAGCAGTACTTC

d_call: -
j_call: TRBJ2-3
v_call: TRBV6-5
clone_size: -
cdr3_aa: CASSYRRGSDTQYF
cdr3_nt: TGTGCCAGCAGTTACAGACGGGGGTCAGATACGCAGTATTTT

d_call: -
j_call: TRBJ1-1
v_call: TRBV12-5
clone_size: -
cdr3_aa: CASGLRENTEAFF
cdr3_nt: TGTGCTAGTGGTTTGCGGGAGAACACTGAAGCTTTCTTT

d_call: -
j_call: TRBJ1-2
v_call: TRBV25-1
clone_size: -
cdr3_aa: CASSEYPADSAYGYTF
cdr3_nt: TGTGCCAGCAGTGAATATCCGGCGGACAGCGCCTATGGCTACACCTTC

d_call: TRBD2
j_call: TRBJ2-5
v_call: TRBV2
clone_size: -
cdr3_aa: CASSEVLRPAGKFVSETQYF
cdr3_nt: TGTGCCAGCAGTGAAGTACTCCGCCCAGCGGGGAAGTTTGTATCAGAGACCCAGTACTTC

d_call: TRBD2
j_call: TRBJ2-3
v_call: TRBV28
clone_size: -
cdr3_aa: CASSAGTSGGKGGDTQYF
cdr3_nt: TGTGCCAGCAGTGCCGGGACTAGCGGGGGCAAGGGAGGGGATACGCAGTATTTT

d_call: -
j_call: TRBJ1-2
v_call: TRBV29-1
clone_size: -
cdr3_aa: CSVRSNYGYTF
cdr3_nt: TGCAGCGTTAGGAGTAACTATGGCTACACCTTC

d_call: TRBD1
j_call: TRBJ1-4
v_call: TRBV5-1
clone_size: -
cdr3_aa: CASSSGGQRNEKLFF
cdr3_nt: TGCGCCAGCAGCTCAGGGGGACAGCGTAATGAAAAACTGTTTTTT

d_call: TRBD1
j_call: TRBJ2-7
v_call: TRBV2
clone_size: -
cdr3_aa: CASRAGTGHYEQYF
cdr3_nt: TGTGCCAGCAGGGCCGGGACAGGCCACTACGAGCAGTACTTC

d_call: -
j_call: TRBJ2-3
v_call: TRBV4-3
clone_size: -
cdr3_aa: CASSQDVGQSTDTQYF
cdr3_nt: TGCGCCAGCAGCCAAGATGTTGGACAGTCCACAGATACGCAGTATTTT

d_call: TRBD1
j_call: TRBJ2-7
v_call: TRBV5-6
clone_size: -
cdr3_aa: CASSLGQGPYEQYF
cdr3_nt: TGTGCCAGCAGCCTGGGACAGGGGCCCTACGAGCAGTACTTC

d_call: -
j_call: TRBJ2-3
v_call: TRBV24-1
clone_size: once
cdr3_aa: CATSDLLTDTQYF
cdr3_nt: TGTGCCACCAGTGATTTGCTCACAGATACGCAGTATTTT

d_call: TRBD1
j_call: TRBJ1-6
v_call: TRBV7-9
clone_size: few
cdr3_aa: CASSRDRGRIGNSPLHF
cdr3_nt: TGTGCCAGCAGCCGGGACAGGGGGCGCATCGGGAATTCACCCCTCCACTTT

d_call: -
j_call: TRBJ1-1
v_call: TRBV7-2
clone_size: -
cdr3_aa: CASSSLQGNTEAFF
cdr3_nt: TGTGCCAGCAGCTCGCTACAGGGTAACACTGAAGCTTTCTTT

d_call: -
j_call: TRBJ1-1
v_call: TRBV20-1
clone_size: once
cdr3_aa: CSARDPLEAFF
cdr3_nt: TGCAGTGCTAGAGACCCCTTGGAAGCTTTCTTT

d_call: TRBD1
j_call: TRBJ1-4
v_call: TRBV19
clone_size: -
cdr3_aa: CASSMSGQGTGEKLFF
cdr3_nt: TGTGCCAGTAGTATGTCGGGACAGGGAACCGGTGAAAAACTGTTTTTT

d_call: -
j_call: TRBJ2-7
v_call: TRBV7-2
clone_size: -
cdr3_aa: CASSPTRVGEQYF
cdr3_nt: TGTGCCAGCAGCCCCACCCGGGTGGGTGAGCAGTACTTC

d_call: -
j_call: TRBJ1-1
v_call: TRBV10-3
clone_size: -
cdr3_aa: CAIQRPGNEAFF
cdr3_nt: TGTGCCATCCAGAGGCCCGGCAATGAAGCTTTCTTT

d_call: TRBD1
j_call: TRBJ1-2
v_call: TRBV11-2
clone_size: -
cdr3_aa: CASSSGTALSYTF
cdr3_nt: TGTGCCAGCAGCTCCGGGACAGCTCTTTCCTACACCTTC

d_call: -
j_call: TRBJ1-2
v_call: TRBV10-2
clone_size: -
cdr3_aa: CASRGGYGYTF
cdr3_nt: TGCGCCAGCAGAGGGGGCTATGGCTACACCTTC

d_call: -
j_call: TRBJ1-1
v_call: TRBV6-2/TRBV6-3
clone_size: -
cdr3_aa: CASSEAWTEAFF
cdr3_nt: TGTGCCAGCAGTGAGGCGTGGACTGAAGCTTTCTTT

d_call: -
j_call: TRBJ2-2
v_call: TRBV7-3
clone_size: -
cdr3_aa: CASSPHGGTGELFF
cdr3_nt: TGTGCCAGCAGCCCCCACGGCGGGACCGGGGAGCTGTTTTTT

d_call: -
j_call: TRBJ1-2
v_call: TRBV2
clone_size: -
cdr3_aa: CASSNPGGTAGYTF
cdr3_nt: TGTGCCAGCAGCAACCCTGGGGGGACTGCCGGCTACACCTTC

d_call: TRBD2
j_call: TRBJ2-1
v_call: TRBV18
clone_size: once
cdr3_aa: CASSSQRGYNEQFF
cdr3_nt: TGTGCCAGCTCCTCCCAGCGGGGGTACAATGAGCAGTTCTTC

d_call: -
j_call: TRBJ1-2
v_call: TRBV4-2
clone_size: -
cdr3_aa: CASSQPGNYGYTF
cdr3_nt: TGTGCCAGCAGCCAACCGGGAAACTATGGCTACACCTTC

d_call: -
j_call: TRBJ2-1
v_call: TRBV28
clone_size: once
cdr3_aa: CASSSLEGYNEQFF
cdr3_nt: TGTGCCAGCAGTTCTCTCGAGGGCTACAATGAGCAGTTCTTC

d_call: TRBD1
j_call: TRBJ1-6
v_call: TRBV6-2/TRBV6-3
clone_size: -
cdr3_aa: CASSYSRGRNSPLHF
cdr3_nt: TGTGCCAGCAGTTACTCAAGGGGGCGGAATTCACCCCTCCACTTT

d_call: -
j_call: TRBJ2-7
v_call: TRBV7-2
clone_size: many
cdr3_aa: CASSLQAGSTYEQYF
cdr3_nt: TGTGCCAGCAGCTTACAAGCTGGGAGCACCTACGAGCAGTACTTC

d_call: -
j_call: TRBJ1-5
v_call: TRBV19
clone_size: -
cdr3_aa: CASRRPLTGRGQPQHF
cdr3_nt: TGTGCCAGTAGACGTCCTTTGACAGGTCGAGGTCAGCCCCAGCATTTT

d_call: TRBD2
j_call: TRBJ2-7
v_call: TRBV7-2
clone_size: -
cdr3_aa: CASSFYLAGAYEQYF
cdr3_nt: TGTGCCAGCAGCTTTTATTTAGCGGGGGCCTACGAGCAGTACTTC

d_call: -
j_call: TRBJ2-1
v_call: TRBV15
clone_size: -
cdr3_aa: CATSRDRLRGNEQFF
cdr3_nt: TGTGCCACCAGCAGAGACCGATTAAGGGGGAATGAGCAGTTCTTC

d_call: -
j_call: TRBJ2-7
v_call: TRBV7-8
clone_size: -
cdr3_aa: CASSNGQGAYEQYF
cdr3_nt: TGTGCCAGCAGTAACGGGCAGGGTGCCTACGAGCAGTACTTC

d_call: -
j_call: TRBJ1-6
v_call: TRBV5-1
clone_size: -
cdr3_aa: CASSTELNSPLHF
cdr3_nt: TGCGCCAGCAGTACGGAGCTTAATTCACCCCTCCACTTT